This TCR beta chain was profiled in a study of blood T cell repertoires in COVID-19. Some clones are missing from TCRdb's copy, which holds only in-frame ones; the method was immunoSEQ multiplex PCR. Of fewer than 250,000 clones listed, around 89% are singletons. Enrolment of Seattle patients took place during active infection, and they were followed longitudinally. Germline V gene data show CDR1 as MNHEY and CDR2 as SVGEGT. CDR3 length: 15 amino acids. Trimming removed 3 bases from V and 5 bases from J; junction bases left unmatched: 6. Source material: peripheral blood. The chain couples TRBV6-2 or TRBV6-3 to TRBJ2-7; TRBD1 matches 11 bases. This clonotype was obtained from a man younger than 45 with COVID-19, enrolled during active disease. The CDR3, as DNA: TGTGCCAGCAGTTATGGACAGGGGGCGAGTCACGAGCAGTACTTC. This gives the protein CASSYGQGASHEQYF.